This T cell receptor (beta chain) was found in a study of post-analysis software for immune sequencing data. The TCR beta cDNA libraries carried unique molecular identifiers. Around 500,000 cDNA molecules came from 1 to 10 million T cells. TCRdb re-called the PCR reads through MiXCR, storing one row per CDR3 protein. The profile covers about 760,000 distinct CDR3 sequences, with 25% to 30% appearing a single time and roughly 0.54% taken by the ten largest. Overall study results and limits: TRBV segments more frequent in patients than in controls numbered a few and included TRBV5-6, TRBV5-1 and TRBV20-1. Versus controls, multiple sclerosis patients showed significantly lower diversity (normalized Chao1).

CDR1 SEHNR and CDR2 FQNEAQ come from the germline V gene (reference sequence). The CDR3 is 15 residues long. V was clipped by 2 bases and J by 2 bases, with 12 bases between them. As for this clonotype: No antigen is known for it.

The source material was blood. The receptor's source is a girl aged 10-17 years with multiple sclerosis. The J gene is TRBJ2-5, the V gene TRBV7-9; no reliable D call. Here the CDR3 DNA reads TGTGCCAGCAGCTTATCAGTGTCCGGACAAGAGACCCAGTACTTC. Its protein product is CASSLSVSGQETQYF.